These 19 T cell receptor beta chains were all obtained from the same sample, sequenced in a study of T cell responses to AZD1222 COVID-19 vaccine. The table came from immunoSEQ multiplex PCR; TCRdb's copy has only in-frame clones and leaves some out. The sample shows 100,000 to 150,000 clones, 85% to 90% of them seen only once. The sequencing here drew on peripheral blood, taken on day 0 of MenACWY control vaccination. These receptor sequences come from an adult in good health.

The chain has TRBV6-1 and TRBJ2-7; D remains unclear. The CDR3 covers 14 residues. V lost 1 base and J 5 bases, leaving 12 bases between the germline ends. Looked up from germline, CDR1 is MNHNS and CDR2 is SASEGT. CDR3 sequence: CASSEVAVVHEQYF. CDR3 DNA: TGTGCCAGCAGTGAAGTTGCAGTTGTCCACGAGCAGTACTTC.

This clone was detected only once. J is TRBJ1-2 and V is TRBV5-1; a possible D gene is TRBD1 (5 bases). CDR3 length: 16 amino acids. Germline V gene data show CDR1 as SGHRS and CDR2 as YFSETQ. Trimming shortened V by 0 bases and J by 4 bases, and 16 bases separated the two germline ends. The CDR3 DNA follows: TGCGCCAGCAGCTTGGACCCGGGGGGTGTACGCTATGGCTACACCTTC. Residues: CASSLDPGGVRYGYTF.

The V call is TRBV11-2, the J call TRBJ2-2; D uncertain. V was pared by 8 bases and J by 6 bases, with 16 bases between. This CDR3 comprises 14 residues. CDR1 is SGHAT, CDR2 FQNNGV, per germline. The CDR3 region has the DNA TGTGCCAGCCCCGGGCCATTTGTGTCCGGGGAGCTGTTTTTT. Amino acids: CASPGPFVSGELFF.

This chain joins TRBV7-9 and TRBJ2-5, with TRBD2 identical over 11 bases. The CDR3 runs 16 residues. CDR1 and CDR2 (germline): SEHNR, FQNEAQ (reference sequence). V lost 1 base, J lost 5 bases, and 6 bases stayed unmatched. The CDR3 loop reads CASSLGLAGGKETQYF. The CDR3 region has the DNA TGTGCCAGCAGCTTAGGCCTAGCGGGAGGCAAGGAGACCCAGTACTTC.

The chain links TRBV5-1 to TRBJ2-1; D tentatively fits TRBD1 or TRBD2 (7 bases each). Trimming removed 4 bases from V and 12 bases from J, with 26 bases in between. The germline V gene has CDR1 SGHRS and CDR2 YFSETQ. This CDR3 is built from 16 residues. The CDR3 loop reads CASSPTGVAGDYGQFF. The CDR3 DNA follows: TGCGCCAGCAGCCCAACAGGGGTGGCGGGAGATTACGGGCAGTTCTTC.

The CDR3 region has the DNA TGTGCCAGTACCTCGAGGCTGGAAGAAAAACTGTTTTTT. Translating it yields CASTSRLEEKLFF. The rearrangement links TRBV19 to TRBJ1-4; D not certain. CDR1 is LNHDA and CDR2 is SQIVND in the germline V gene (reference sequence). This CDR3 is 13 amino acids long. With 7 bases removed from V and 8 bases from J, the gap between germline ends came to 14 bases.

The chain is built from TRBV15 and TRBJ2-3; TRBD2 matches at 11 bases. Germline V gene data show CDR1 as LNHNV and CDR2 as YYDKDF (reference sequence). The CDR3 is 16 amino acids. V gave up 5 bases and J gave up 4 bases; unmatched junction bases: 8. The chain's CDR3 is CATSPPLAGGPDTQYF. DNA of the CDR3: TGTGCCACCAGCCCCCCCCTAGCGGGAGGTCCAGATACGCAGTATTTT.

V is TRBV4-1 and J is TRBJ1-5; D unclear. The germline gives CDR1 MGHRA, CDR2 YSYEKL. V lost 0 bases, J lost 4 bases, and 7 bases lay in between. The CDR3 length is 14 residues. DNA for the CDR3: TGCGCCAGCAGCCAAGAGGCAACTAATCAGCCCCAGCATTTT. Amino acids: CASSQEATNQPQHF.

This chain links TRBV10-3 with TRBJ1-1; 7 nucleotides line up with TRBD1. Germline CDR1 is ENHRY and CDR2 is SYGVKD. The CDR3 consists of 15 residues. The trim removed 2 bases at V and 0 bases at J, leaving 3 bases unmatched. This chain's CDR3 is CAISEPGTVNTEAFF. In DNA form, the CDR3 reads TGTGCCATCAGTGAGCCAGGGACAGTGAACACTGAAGCTTTCTTT.

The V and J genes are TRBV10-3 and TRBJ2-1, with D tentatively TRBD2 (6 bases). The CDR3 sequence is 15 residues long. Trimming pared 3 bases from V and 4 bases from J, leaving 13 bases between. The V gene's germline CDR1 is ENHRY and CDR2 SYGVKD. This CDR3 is CAISDRDGTYNEQFF. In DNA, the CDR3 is TGTGCCATCAGTGATCGGGACGGGACTTACAATGAGCAGTTCTTC.

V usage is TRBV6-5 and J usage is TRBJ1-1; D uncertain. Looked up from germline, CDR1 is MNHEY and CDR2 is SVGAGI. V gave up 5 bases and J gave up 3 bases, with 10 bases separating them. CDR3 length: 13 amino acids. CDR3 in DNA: TGTGCCAGCAGTCCCCCGGGATACACTGAAGCTTTCTTT. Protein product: CASSPPGYTEAFF.

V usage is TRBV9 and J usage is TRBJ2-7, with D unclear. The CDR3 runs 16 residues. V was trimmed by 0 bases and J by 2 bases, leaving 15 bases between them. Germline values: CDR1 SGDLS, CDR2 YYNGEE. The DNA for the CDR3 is TGTGCCAGCAGCGTAGATGGTCGGGCACTGGCCTACGAGCAGTACTTC. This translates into CASSVDGRALAYEQYF.

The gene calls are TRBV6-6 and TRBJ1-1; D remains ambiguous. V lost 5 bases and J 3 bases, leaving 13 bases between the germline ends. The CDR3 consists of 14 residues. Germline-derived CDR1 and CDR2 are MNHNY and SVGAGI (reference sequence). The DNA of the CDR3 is TGTGCCAGCAGTCTCGCTGGGGTTCACACTGAAGCTTTCTTT. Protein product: CASSLAGVHTEAFF.

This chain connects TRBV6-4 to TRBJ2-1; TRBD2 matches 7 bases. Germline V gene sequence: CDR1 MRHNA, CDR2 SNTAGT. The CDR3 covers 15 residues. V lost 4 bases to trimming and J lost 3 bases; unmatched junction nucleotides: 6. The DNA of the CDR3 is TGTGCCAGCAGTGGAAATAGCGGGTTCTACAATGAGCAGTTCTTC. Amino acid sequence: CASSGNSGFYNEQFF.

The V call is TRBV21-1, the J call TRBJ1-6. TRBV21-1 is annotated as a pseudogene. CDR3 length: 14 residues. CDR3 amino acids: CASSKAEYNSPLHF. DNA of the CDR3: TGTGCCAGCAGCAAAGCGGAGTATAATTCACCCCTCCACTTT.

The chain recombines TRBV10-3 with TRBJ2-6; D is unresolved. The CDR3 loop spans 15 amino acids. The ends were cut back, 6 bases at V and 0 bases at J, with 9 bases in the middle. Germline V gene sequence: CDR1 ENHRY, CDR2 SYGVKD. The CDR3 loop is CAISSPASGANVLTF. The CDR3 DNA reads TGTGCCATCAGCTCCCCAGCCTCTGGGGCCAACGTCCTGACTTTC.

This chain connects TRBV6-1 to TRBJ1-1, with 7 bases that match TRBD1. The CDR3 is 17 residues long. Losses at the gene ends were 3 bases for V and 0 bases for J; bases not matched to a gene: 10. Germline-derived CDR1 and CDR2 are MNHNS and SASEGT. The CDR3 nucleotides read TGTGCCAGCAGTGAGGATTTTTGGACAGGCATGAACACTGAAGCTTTCTTT. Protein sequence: CASSEDFWTGMNTEAFF.

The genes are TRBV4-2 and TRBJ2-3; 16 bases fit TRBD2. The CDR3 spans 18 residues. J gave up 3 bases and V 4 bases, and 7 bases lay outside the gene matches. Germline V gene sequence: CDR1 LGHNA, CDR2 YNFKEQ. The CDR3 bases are TGTGCCAGCAGCCCCGGGACTAGCGGGAGGGGGCGGACAGATACGCAGTATTTT. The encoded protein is CASSPGTSGRGRTDTQYF.

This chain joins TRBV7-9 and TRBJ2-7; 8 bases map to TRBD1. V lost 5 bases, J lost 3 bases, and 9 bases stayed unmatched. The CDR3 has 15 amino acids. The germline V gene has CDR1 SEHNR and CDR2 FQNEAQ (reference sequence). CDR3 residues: CASSRRGTGLYEQYF. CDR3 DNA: TGTGCCAGCAGCCGCCGAGGGACAGGACTCTACGAGCAGTACTTC.